This TCR beta chain was recorded in a study of blood T cell repertoires in COVID-19. Study-level information: Acute and convalescent COVID-19 specimens originated in the United States, Italy and Spain.

Measured with immunoSEQ multiplex PCR; TCRdb has only the in-frame clones, and not every one. The data contain tens of thousands of clones, about 85% of them singletons. Trimming took 4 bases from V and 2 from J, leaving 9 bases between them. There are 12 residues in the CDR3. Germline lookup yields CDR1 SQVTM and CDR2 ANQGSEA. This clonotype was sampled from a male donor with acute or convalescent COVID-19. Material for sequencing was peripheral blood. The chain employs TRBV29-1 and TRBJ2-7, with no clear D. The CDR3 nucleotides read TGCAGCGTTGTGGCGGCCACCTACGAGCAGTACTTC. This translates into CSVVAATYEQYF.